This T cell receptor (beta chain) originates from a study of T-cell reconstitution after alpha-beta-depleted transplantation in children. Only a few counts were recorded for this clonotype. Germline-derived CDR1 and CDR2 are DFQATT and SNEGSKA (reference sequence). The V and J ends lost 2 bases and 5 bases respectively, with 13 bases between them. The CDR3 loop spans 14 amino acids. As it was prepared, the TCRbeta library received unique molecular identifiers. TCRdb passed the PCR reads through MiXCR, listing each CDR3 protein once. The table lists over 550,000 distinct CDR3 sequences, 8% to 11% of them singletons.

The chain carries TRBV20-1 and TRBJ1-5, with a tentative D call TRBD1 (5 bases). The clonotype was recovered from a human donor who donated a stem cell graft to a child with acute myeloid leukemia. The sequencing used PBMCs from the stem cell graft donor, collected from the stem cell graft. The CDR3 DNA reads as TGCAGTGCTAGAACCAGGGCTTCGGATCAGCCCCAGCATTTT. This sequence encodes CSARTRASDQPQHF.